The next 32 T cell receptor beta chains were all read from a single sample in a study of T cells after yellow fever vaccination. TCRdb independently ran MiXCR on the 5' RACE reads; one entry per CDR3 protein. The top ten clones hold about 2.7% of a sample with 150,000 to 200,000 distinct CDR3 sequences, approximately 6.2% of them seen once. The sample consisted of CD4+ T cells sorted from PBMCs, taken on the day of the first yellow fever vaccination. These receptors came from a young man who received the YFV17D yellow fever vaccine.

This clonotype appeared many times. The rearrangement joins TRBV7-2 to TRBJ1-5; D uncertain. The CDR3 covers 14 residues. With 7 bases removed from V and 5 bases from J, the gap between germline ends came to 15 bases. Germline CDR1 is SGHTA and CDR2 is FQGNSA. DNA of the CDR3: TGTGCCAGCAAAGGGATCGGGGTGGATCAGCCCCAGCATTTT. Encoded protein: CASKGIGVDQPQHF.

The chain uses TRBV12-3 or TRBV12-4 and TRBJ2-3; TRBD2 is a possible D gene (6 bases). The CDR3 totals 12 residues. Trimming cost V 10 bases and J 5 bases, with 13 bases left between them. CDR3 DNA sequence: TGTGCCACCAGAGGGAGGCTAGATACGCAGTATTTT. As protein: CATRGRLDTQYF.

V is TRBV5-1 and J is TRBJ2-3; D unresolved. CDR1 and CDR2 (germline): SGHRS, YFSETQ. The CDR3 covers 14 residues. With 0 bases removed from V and 2 bases from J, the gap between germline ends came to 7 bases. The DNA for the CDR3 is TGCGCCAGCAGCTTGGGAGAGGTCACAGATACGCAGTATTTT. It encodes CASSLGEVTDTQYF.

This clonotype was detected ten times or more. The chain joins TRBV6-1 to TRBJ2-1; D gene unclear. Germline CDR1 and CDR2: MNHNS and SASEGT. The CDR3 length is 15 residues. V was shortened by 8 bases and J by 6 bases, with 20 bases between the two germline ends. Here the CDR3 reads CASAMPGKKGNEQFF. CDR3 DNA sequence: TGTGCCAGCGCAATGCCTGGAAAAAAGGGCAATGAGCAGTTCTTC.

The CDR3 reads CASRLAGGTQETQYF. DNA of the CDR3: TGTGCCAGCCGCCTAGCGGGGGGAACCCAAGAGACCCAGTACTTC. The chain employs TRBV7-2 and TRBJ2-5; TRBD2 aligns across 11 bases. The CDR3 is 15 amino acids. Germline assignment: CDR1 SGHTA and CDR2 FQGNSA. V lost 8 bases to trimming and J lost 1 base; unmatched junction nucleotides: 6.

The rearrangement joins TRBV7-9 to TRBJ1-5; unclear D gene. Trimming stripped 1 base from V and 6 bases from J, with 7 bases between. This CDR3 contains 13 residues. The germline V gene has CDR1 SEHNR and CDR2 FQNEAQ (reference sequence). Here the CDR3 reads CASSLGGFQPQHF. CDR3 in DNA: TGTGCCAGCAGCTTAGGAGGTTTTCAGCCCCAGCATTTT.

This clonotype appeared many times. This sequence joins TRBV12-3 or TRBV12-4 and TRBJ2-3; D ambiguous. The ends were cut back, 6 bases at V and 0 bases at J, with 4 bases in the middle. The CDR3 contains 12 residues. CDR3 nucleotides: TGTGCCAGCAGGCCAAGCACAGATACGCAGTATTTT. Protein product: CASRPSTDTQYF.

A few counts support this clonotype. V and J are TRBV3-1 and TRBJ1-5; D uncertain. V was clipped by 3 bases and J by 5 bases, with 14 bases between them. This CDR3 has 15 amino acids. Per germline, CDR1 LGHDT and CDR2 YNNKEL (reference sequence). For the CDR3, the DNA is TGTGCCAGCAGCCAGTCGGACGTCGAAGATCAGCCCCAGCATTTT. Translated, it gives CASSQSDVEDQPQHF.

This clonotype has just a few counts. The gene calls are TRBV5-4 and TRBJ2-4, with TRBD1 identical over 7 bases. This CDR3 contains 14 residues. The V gene end was trimmed by 4 bases and the J gene end by 1 base; junction bases not matched to a gene: 2. Germline assignment: CDR1 SGHNT and CDR2 YYREEE (reference sequence). The CDR3 loop is CASSKTGAKNIQYF. The CDR3 nucleotides are TGTGCCAGCAGCAAGACAGGGGCCAAAAACATTCAGTACTTC.

Ten or more counts support this clonotype. This rearrangement joins TRBV6-1 to TRBJ1-4; TRBD1 agrees at 9 bases. Per germline, CDR1 MNHNS and CDR2 SASEGT. The CDR3 covers 14 residues. J lost 6 bases, V lost 3 bases, and 2 bases had no gene match. The CDR3 nucleotides read TGTGCCAGCAGTGAGGGACAGGGAGATGAAAAACTGTTTTTT. Protein product: CASSEGQGDEKLFF.

This clonotype was seen ten or more times. The DNA of the CDR3 is TGTGCCAGCAGCTCATGGACAGGGGTAACCGGGGAGCTGTTTTTT. Translated: CASSSWTGVTGELFF. The chain carries TRBV7-6 and TRBJ2-2, with 9 bases fitting TRBD1. Trimming at V came to 4 bases and at J to 5 bases, leaving 5 bases not matched to a gene. Per germline, CDR1 SGHVS and CDR2 FNYEAQ. The CDR3 covers 15 residues.

The chain couples TRBV7-2 to TRBJ2-5, with a weak D call TRBD1 (5 bases). CDR3 length equals 14 residues. The V end was cut by 1 base, the J end by 4 bases, with 10 bases between. Germline CDR1 and CDR2: SGHTA and FQGNSA. CDR3 DNA: TGTGCCAGCAGCTTAGTACCCAGGGTAGAGACCCAGTACTTC. Its translation is CASSLVPRVETQYF.

This clonotype has just a few counts. In nucleotides, the CDR3 is TGTGCCAGCATGAGCGAGGGGGCAGACTCTGGAAACACCATATATTTT. The encoded protein is CASMSEGADSGNTIYF. The rearrangement joins TRBV28 to TRBJ1-3; 7 positions match TRBD1. This CDR3 has 16 amino acids. CDR1 and CDR2 (germline): MDHEN, SYDVKM. V was pared by 7 bases and J by 0 bases, with 9 bases of the junction left unmatched.

This clonotype was seen more than once but under ten times. The genes are TRBV3-1 and TRBJ2-1, with TRBD2 identical over 13 bases. Germline loops: CDR1 LGHDT, CDR2 YNNKEL (reference sequence). Trimming cost V 5 bases and J 0 bases; bases outside gene matches: 16. The CDR3 is 21 residues long. The chain's CDR3 is CASSNRGPGLAGTSSYNEQFF. The DNA for the CDR3 is TGTGCCAGCAGCAACCGCGGTCCGGGACTAGCGGGGACAAGCTCCTACAATGAGCAGTTCTTC.

This clonotype was picked up a small number of times. This chain connects TRBV6-1 to TRBJ1-1; 7 bases agree with TRBD1. Trimming removed 8 bases from V and 8 bases from J; junction bases left unmatched: 14. This CDR3 has 14 residues. Germline lookup yields CDR1 MNHNS and CDR2 SASEGT. The DNA for the CDR3 is TGTGCCAGCCGACGCCCGGGACAGTTGGACGAAGCTTTCTTT. It codes for CASRRPGQLDEAFF.

This clonotype was seen ten or more times. The V gene is TRBV2, the J gene TRBJ1-5; tentatively, D is TRBD1 (6 bases). The CDR3 length is 14 residues. CDR1 and CDR2 from the germline V gene are SNHLY and FYNNEI. V shed 5 bases and J shed 3 bases, with 11 bases lying between them. CDR3 nucleotides: TGTGCCAGCAGTTCTTACAGGGTCAATCAGCCCCAGCATTTT. Its protein is CASSSYRVNQPQHF.

The CDR3 is CASNPGQALEQYF. Written as DNA, the CDR3 is TGCGCCAGCAACCCGGGACAAGCCCTGGAGCAGTACTTC. The V gene is TRBV5-1, the J gene TRBJ2-7; D is possibly TRBD1 (6 bases). From germline, CDR1 is SGHRS and CDR2 YFSETQ. The CDR3 loop spans 13 amino acids. Trimming took off 6 bases at V and 7 bases at J, with 17 bases between the two ends.

This clonotype appeared a few times. V usage is TRBV4-2 and J usage is TRBJ1-6; TRBD1 aligns across 8 bases. Trimming took 4 bases from V and 3 from J; bases not matched to a gene: 11. This CDR3 contains 18 residues. CDR1 is LGHNA, CDR2 YNFKEQ, per germline. CDR3 in amino acids: CASSLRPDRAFYNSPLHF. CDR3 in DNA: TGTGCCAGCAGCCTCCGACCGGACAGGGCGTTCTATAATTCACCCCTCCACTTT.

This clonotype was counted many times. The gene calls are TRBV5-1 and TRBJ2-3; 10 nucleotides agree with TRBD2. The CDR3 has 15 residues. V dropped 4 bases and J dropped 4; count of bases not matched to a gene: 6. In germline, CDR1 is SGHRS, CDR2 YFSETQ. In nucleotides, the CDR3 is TGCGCCAGCAGCATAGCGGGGGGCAGGGCAGATACGCAGTATTTT. Amino acid sequence: CASSIAGGRADTQYF.

This clonotype was observed many times. The V call is TRBV20-1, the J call TRBJ2-4; 8 positions match TRBD1. The CDR3 totals 14 residues. The germline V gene has CDR1 DFQATT and CDR2 SNEGSKA (reference sequence). V trimming: 5 bases; J trimming: 3 bases; junction bases outside the gene matches: 6. CDR3: CSAFQQGGKNIQYF. The CDR3 DNA follows: TGCAGTGCTTTTCAACAGGGGGGCAAAAACATTCAGTACTTC.

This clonotype was counted at least ten times. The chain carries TRBV4-1 and TRBJ2-1; D not certain. Between the trimmed V and J ends, which lost 1 base and 7 bases, there was a span of 20 bases. Germline values: CDR1 MGHRA, CDR2 YSYEKL. CDR3 length: 17 residues. The CDR3 is CASSQVYGTILGNEQFF. The CDR3 nucleotides read TGCGCCAGCAGCCAAGTTTACGGTACGATTCTGGGGAATGAGCAGTTCTTC.

CDR3 protein: CSARTSGGASDTQYF. The CDR3 DNA is TGCAGTGCCCGGACTAGCGGGGGGGCGTCCGATACGCAGTATTTT. The genes are TRBV20-1 and TRBJ2-3, with 15 bases that match TRBD2. CDR3 length: 15 amino acids. The germline V gene has CDR1 DFQATT and CDR2 SNEGSKA (reference sequence). With 6 bases clipped from V and 6 bases from J, the junction kept 7 bases outside the gene matches.

This clonotype has ten or more counts. The chain links TRBV2 to TRBJ1-4; D might be TRBD1 (6 bases). The CDR3 has 14 amino acids. CDR1 is SNHLY and CDR2 is FYNNEI in the germline V gene. Trimming took 4 bases from V and 0 from J, leaving 6 bases between them. CDR3 region: CASSGTATNEKLFF. The CDR3 bases are TGTGCCAGCAGTGGGACAGCAACTAATGAAAAACTGTTTTTT.

This clonotype was seen a few times. The chain joins TRBV7-2 to TRBJ2-7; 8 bases are shared with TRBD2. The CDR3 sequence is 13 residues long. Unmatched junction bases numbered 2, after V lost 1 base and J lost 6 bases. Germline CDR1 SGHTA, CDR2 FQGNSA. The CDR3 region has the DNA TGTGCCAGCAGCTTAGATCGGGGGGGCGAGCAGTACGTC. This translates into CASSLDRGGEQYV.

This clonotype was seen at least ten times. The chain carries TRBV24-1 and TRBJ2-3, with D perhaps matching TRBD1 (5 bases). The germline gives CDR1 KGHDR, CDR2 SFDVKD. V lost 3 bases, J lost 3 bases, and 9 bases lay in between. The CDR3 sequence is 14 residues long. The CDR3 DNA follows: TGTGCCACCAGTGATACCCGACAGACAGATACGCAGTATTTT. It yields the protein CATSDTRQTDTQYF.

V and J are TRBV20-1 and TRBJ2-3; D may be TRBD2 (5 bases). There are 13 residues in the CDR3. In germline, CDR1 is DFQATT, CDR2 SNEGSKA (reference sequence). V shed 3 bases and J shed 4 bases, with 11 bases lying between them. CDR3 nucleotide sequence: TGCAGTGCTAGCGCGCGACTATCAGATACGCAGTATTTT. Protein product: CSASARLSDTQYF.

The V and J genes are TRBV4-3 and TRBJ2-2; D is unresolved. The CDR3 is 13 residues long. Germline values: CDR1 LGHNA, CDR2 YSLEER. V was clipped by 2 bases and J by 7 bases, with 8 bases between them. In DNA form, the CDR3 reads TGCGCCAGCAGCCAATATGAGGTCGGGGAGCTGTTTTTT. Amino acid sequence: CASSQYEVGELFF.

This clonotype has ten or more counts. This chain joins TRBV20-1 and TRBJ2-1; the match to TRBD1 covers 9 bases. CDR3 size: 14 residues. J was trimmed by 5 bases and V by 4 bases; bases with no gene match: 6. The germline CDR1 and CDR2 sequences are DFQATT and SNEGSKA (reference sequence). CDR3: CSAIPGQGNNEQFF. CDR3 nucleotide sequence: TGCAGTGCTATTCCGGGACAGGGAAACAATGAGCAGTTCTTC.

This clonotype was recorded a few times. This chain links TRBV10-3 with TRBJ1-2, with D hard to call. The CDR3 has 15 amino acids. Trimming removed 2 bases at V and 1 base at J, with 11 bases between. CDR1 and CDR2 from the germline V gene are ENHRY and SYGVKD. CDR3 region: CAISEGPPINYGYTF. The CDR3 coding sequence is TGTGCCATCAGTGAGGGCCCTCCCATTAACTATGGCTACACCTTC.

This clonotype was seen only a few times. This CDR3 is CASSQEPALNTEAFF. The CDR3 nucleotides read TGCGCCAGCAGCCAGGAACCCGCCTTGAACACTGAAGCTTTCTTT. This chain links TRBV4-1 with TRBJ1-1; no firm D call. Per germline, CDR1 MGHRA and CDR2 YSYEKL. The V gene lost 3 bases and the J gene lost 0 bases, with 11 bases spanning the gap. The CDR3 contains 15 residues.

Ten or more counts support this clonotype. The chain recombines TRBV12-3 or TRBV12-4 with TRBJ2-3; TRBD2 is a possible D gene (6 bases). V gave up 7 bases and J gave up 3 bases, with 11 bases separating them. The CDR3 sequence is 13 residues long. The CDR3 reads CASTRLGTDTQYF. As DNA, the CDR3 is TGTGCCAGCACCCGACTAGGGACAGATACGCAGTATTTT.

This clonotype occurred a few times. Germline is not matched at one junction end, which may reflect a read error. The chain employs TRBV11-2 and TRBJ2-1, with D uncertain. This CDR3 has 13 amino acids. The germline V gene has CDR1 SGHAT and CDR2 FQNNGV. CDR3 protein: CASTLGSTNEQFF. CDR3 in DNA: TGTGCCAGCACCTTAGGTAGCACGAATGAGCAGTTCTTC.